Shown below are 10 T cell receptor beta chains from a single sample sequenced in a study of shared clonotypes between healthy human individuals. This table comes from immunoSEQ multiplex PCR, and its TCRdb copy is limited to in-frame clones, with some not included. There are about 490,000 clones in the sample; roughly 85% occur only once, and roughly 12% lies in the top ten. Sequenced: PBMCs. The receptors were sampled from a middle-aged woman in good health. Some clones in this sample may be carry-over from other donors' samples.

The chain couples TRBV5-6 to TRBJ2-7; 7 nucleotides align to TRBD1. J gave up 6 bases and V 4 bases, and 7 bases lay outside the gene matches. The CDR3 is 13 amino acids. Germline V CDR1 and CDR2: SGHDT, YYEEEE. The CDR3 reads CASSPGTELEQYF. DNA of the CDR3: TGTGCCAGCAGCCCCGGGACAGAACTCGAGCAGTACTTC.

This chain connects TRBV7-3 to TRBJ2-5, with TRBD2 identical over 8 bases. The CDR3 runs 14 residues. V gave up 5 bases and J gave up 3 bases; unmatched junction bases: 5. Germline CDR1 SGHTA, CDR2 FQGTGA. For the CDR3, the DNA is TGTGCCAGCAGCCGAACCGGGGGGGAAGAGACCCAGTACTTC. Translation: CASSRTGGEETQYF.

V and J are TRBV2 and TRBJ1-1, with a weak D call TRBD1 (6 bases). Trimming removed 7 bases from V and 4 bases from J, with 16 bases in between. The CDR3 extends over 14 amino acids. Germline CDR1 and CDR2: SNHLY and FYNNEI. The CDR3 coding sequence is TGTGCCAGCAAAGGTAGCAGGGGCGCCACTGAAGCTTTCTTT. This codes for CASKGSRGATEAFF.

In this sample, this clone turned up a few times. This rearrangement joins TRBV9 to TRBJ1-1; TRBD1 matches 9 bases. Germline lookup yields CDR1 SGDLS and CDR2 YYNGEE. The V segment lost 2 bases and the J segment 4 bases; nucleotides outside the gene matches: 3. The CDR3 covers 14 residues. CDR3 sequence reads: CASSVRDRATEAFF. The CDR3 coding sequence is TGTGCCAGCAGCGTCCGGGACAGGGCCACTGAAGCTTTCTTT.

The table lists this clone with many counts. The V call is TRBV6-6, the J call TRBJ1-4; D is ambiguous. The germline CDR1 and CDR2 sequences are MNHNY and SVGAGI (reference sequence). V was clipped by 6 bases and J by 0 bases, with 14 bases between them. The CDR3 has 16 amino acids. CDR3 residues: CASSHGSRTTNEKLFF. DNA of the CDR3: TGTGCCAGCAGCCACGGTTCTCGTACAACTAATGAAAAACTGTTTTTT.

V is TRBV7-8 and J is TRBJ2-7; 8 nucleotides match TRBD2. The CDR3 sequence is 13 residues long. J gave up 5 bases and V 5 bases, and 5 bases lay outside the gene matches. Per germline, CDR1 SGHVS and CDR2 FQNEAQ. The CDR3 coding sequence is TGTGCCAGCAGCCTTCAGACTAGCGACGAGCAGTACTTC. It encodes CASSLQTSDEQYF. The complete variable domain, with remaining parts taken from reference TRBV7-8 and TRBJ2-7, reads GAGVSQSPRYKVAKRGQDVALRCDPISGHVSLFWYQQALGQGPEFLTYFQNEAQLDKSGLPSDRFFAERPEGSVSTLKIQRTQQEDSAVYLCASSLQTSDEQYFGPGTRLTVT.

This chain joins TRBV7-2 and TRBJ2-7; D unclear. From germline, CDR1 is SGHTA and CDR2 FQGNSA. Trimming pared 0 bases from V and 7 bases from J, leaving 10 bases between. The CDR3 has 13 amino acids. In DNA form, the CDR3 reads TGTGCCAGCAGCTTAGCAGGAGCCGGGGAGCAGTACTTC. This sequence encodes CASSLAGAGEQYF.

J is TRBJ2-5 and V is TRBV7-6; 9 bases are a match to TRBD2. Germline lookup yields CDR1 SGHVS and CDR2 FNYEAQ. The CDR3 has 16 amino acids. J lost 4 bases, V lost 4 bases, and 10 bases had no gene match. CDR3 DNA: TGTGCCAGCAGCTCCCGCTACGCGCGGGGGGGAGAGACCCAGTACTTC. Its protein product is CASSSRYARGGETQYF.

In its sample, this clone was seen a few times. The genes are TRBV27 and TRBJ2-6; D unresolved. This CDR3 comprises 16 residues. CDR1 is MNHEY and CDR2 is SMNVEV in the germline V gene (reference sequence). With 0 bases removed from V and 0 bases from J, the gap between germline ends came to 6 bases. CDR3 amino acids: CASSLSLNSGANVLTF. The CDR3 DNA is TGTGCCAGCAGTTTATCCCTGAACTCTGGGGCCAACGTCCTGACTTTC.

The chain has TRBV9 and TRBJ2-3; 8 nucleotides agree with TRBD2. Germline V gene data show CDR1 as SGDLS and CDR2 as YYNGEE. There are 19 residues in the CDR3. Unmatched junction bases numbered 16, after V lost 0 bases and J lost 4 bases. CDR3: CASSVDPGASGLGADTQYF. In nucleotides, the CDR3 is TGTGCCAGCAGCGTAGACCCCGGGGCTAGCGGGCTCGGGGCAGATACGCAGTATTTT.